The following is a T cell receptor beta chain sequence with its context. Its antigen specificity is not known. The sample holds no much larger clone one base away, and base qualities are not on file. The data originate from a study of technical replicates of blood from several donors (dated 2017 in TCRdb). The receptor library was made with the immunoSEQ multiplex PCR assay. TCRdb provides this immuneACCESS table in a form limited to in-frame rearrangements. Some clones are lacking; in checked studies, under half of them reflect an unresolved V gene, and why the rest are absent is not known. Counted in this sample were 65,000 to 85,000 clones; roughly 94% of them appeared once. Under 0.5% of the sample is in the top ten clones. There are 13 amino acids in the CDR3, from cysteine to phenylalanine inclusive. The entry retains the CDR3 DNA only, 39 bases that are in frame from base 1. The junction shows trimming of 7 bases on V and 7 bases on J, plus 14 bases between the germline ends. CDR1 MDHEN and CDR2 SYDVKM were looked up in the germline V gene.

Rearrangement joined TRBV28 to TRBJ1-5, and the D gene may be TRBD1, 6 bases matching. The source is a human donor in good health. The source material was T cells isolated from PBMCs. The CDR3 protein: CASKVQGRQPQHF. The nucleotide sequence is TGTGCCAGCAAAGTACAGGGACGCCAGCCCCAGCATTTT.